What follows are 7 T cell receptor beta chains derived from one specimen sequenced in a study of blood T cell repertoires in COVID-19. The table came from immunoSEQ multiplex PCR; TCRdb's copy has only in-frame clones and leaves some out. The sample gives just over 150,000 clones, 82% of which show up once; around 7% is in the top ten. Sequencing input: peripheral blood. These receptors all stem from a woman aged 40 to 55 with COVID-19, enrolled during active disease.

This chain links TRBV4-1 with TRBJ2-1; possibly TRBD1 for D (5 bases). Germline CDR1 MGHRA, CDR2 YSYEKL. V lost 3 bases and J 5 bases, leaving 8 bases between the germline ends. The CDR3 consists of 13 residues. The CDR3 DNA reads TGCGCCAGCAGCCAGACAGCAGACAATGAGCAGTTCTTC. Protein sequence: CASSQTADNEQFF.

The chain's CDR3 is CASSEAGGLGYTF. The CDR3 DNA reads TGTGCCAGCAGTGAGGCAGGGGGCTTGGGCTACACCTTC. The genes are TRBV6-1 and TRBJ1-2; 8 bases fit TRBD1. Looked up from germline, CDR1 is MNHNS and CDR2 is SASEGT. This CDR3 is built from 13 residues. The J segment lost 8 bases and the V segment lost 3 bases, leaving 5 bases of the junction unmatched.

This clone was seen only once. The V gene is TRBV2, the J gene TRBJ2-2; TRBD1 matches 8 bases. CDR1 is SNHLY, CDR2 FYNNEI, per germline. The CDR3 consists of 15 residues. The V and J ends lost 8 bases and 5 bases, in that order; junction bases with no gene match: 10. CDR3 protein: CASWAGGFGTGELFF. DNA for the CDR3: TGTGCCAGCTGGGCAGGGGGCTTCGGGACCGGGGAGCTGTTTTTT.

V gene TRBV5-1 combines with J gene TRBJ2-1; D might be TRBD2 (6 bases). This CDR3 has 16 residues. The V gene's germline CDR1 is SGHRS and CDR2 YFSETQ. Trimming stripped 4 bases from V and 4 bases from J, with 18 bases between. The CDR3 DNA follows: TGCGCCAGCAGCCCCCTTGGTAGCGGTCCTTACAATGAGCAGTTCTTC. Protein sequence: CASSPLGSGPYNEQFF.

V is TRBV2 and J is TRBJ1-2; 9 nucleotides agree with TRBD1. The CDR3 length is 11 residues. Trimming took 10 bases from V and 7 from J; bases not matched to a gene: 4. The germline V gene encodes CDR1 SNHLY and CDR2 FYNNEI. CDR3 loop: CAKQGAPGYTF. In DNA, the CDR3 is TGTGCCAAACAGGGGGCGCCTGGCTACACCTTC.

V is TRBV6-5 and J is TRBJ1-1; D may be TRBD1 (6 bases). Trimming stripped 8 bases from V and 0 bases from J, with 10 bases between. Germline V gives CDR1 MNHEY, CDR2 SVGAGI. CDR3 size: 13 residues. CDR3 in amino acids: CASPGHLNTEAFF. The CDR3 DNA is TGTGCCAGCCCGGGACACTTGAACACTGAAGCTTTCTTT.

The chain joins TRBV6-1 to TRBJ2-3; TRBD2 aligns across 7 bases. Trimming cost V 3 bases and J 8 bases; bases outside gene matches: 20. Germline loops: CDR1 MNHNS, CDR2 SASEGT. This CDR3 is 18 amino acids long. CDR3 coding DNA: TGTGCCAGCAGTGACCGGTTTTTGCGGGAGCACCGAGTAGGTACGCAGTATTTT. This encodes CASSDRFLREHRVGTQYF.